Each of the 16 T cell receptor beta chains below was sequenced from the same sample in a study of high-grade serous ovarian cancer treatment subgroups. Tumor tissue was taken before any definitive surgery or chemotherapy was given. Sequencing was performed with immunoSEQ multiplex PCR; in TCRdb, only in-frame clones are kept and a portion is missing. The repertoire has approximately 30,000 clones, roughly four fifths of them found once; the top ten carry roughly 2.2%. Sequenced input: tumor tissue. The receptors originated from a human donor with high-grade serous ovarian cancer.

The chain is built from TRBV6-4 and TRBJ2-3, with D possibly being TRBD1 or TRBD2 (7 bases each). The CDR3 loop spans 15 amino acids. The V gene lost 6 bases and the J gene lost 4 bases, with 17 bases spanning the gap. Looked up from germline, CDR1 is MRHNA and CDR2 is SNTAGT. CDR3 residues: CASSPGGVGSDTQYF. CDR3 DNA: TGTGCCAGCAGCCCAGGGGGGGTCGGCTCAGATACGCAGTATTTT.

This chain connects TRBV7-9 to TRBJ1-4; D not certain. CDR3 length: 16 amino acids. Germline loops: CDR1 SEHNR, CDR2 FQNEAQ (reference sequence). Trimming cost V 5 bases and J 0 bases, with 13 bases left between them. CDR3 in amino acids: CASSPWAASTNEKLFF. The DNA for the CDR3 is TGTGCCAGCAGCCCGTGGGCGGCGTCAACTAATGAAAAACTGTTTTTT.

The chain links TRBV19 to TRBJ1-1, with D unclear. The V end lost 7 bases, the J end lost 0 bases, and 9 bases lay between the germline ends. The germline V gene encodes CDR1 LNHDA and CDR2 SQIVND (reference sequence). CDR3 size: 13 residues. The CDR3 protein is CASTWTMNTEAFF. Here the CDR3 DNA reads TGTGCCAGTACTTGGACCATGAACACTGAAGCTTTCTTT. Based on the CDR3 plus reference TRBV19 and TRBJ1-1, the full variable domain is DGGITQSPKYLFRKEGQNVTLSCEQNLNHDAMYWYRQDPGQGLRLIYYSQIVNDFQKGDIAEGYSVSREKKESFPLTVTSAQKNPTAFYLCASTWTMNTEAFFGQGTRLTVV.

The rearrangement links TRBV5-1 to TRBJ2-1, with 10 bases matching TRBD1. Looked up from germline, CDR1 is SGHRS and CDR2 is YFSETQ. CDR3 size: 14 residues. The J segment lost 7 bases and the V segment lost 0 bases, leaving 1 base of the junction unmatched. The CDR3 DNA reads as TGCGCCAGCAGCTTGGAGGGACAGGGGAATGAGCAGTTCTTC. It specifies CASSLEGQGNEQFF.

The V call is TRBV2, the J call TRBJ2-5, with 8 bases fitting TRBD2. The CDR3 spans 16 residues. Germline loops: CDR1 SNHLY, CDR2 FYNNEI. The junction had 13 bases not matched to a gene; V was cut back by 3 bases and J by 7 bases. In DNA, the CDR3 is TGTGCCAGCAGTGACTCTTCGAGCGGGAGACGGGGGACCCAGTACTTC. Residues: CASSDSSSGRRGTQYF.

This chain joins TRBV2 and TRBJ2-3, with TRBD2 matching over 11 bases. In germline, CDR1 is SNHLY, CDR2 FYNNEI. The CDR3 extends over 17 amino acids. The V gene end was trimmed by 6 bases and the J gene end by 0 bases; junction bases not matched to a gene: 8. The CDR3 protein is CASSLTGTSGSTDTQYF. The CDR3 DNA sequence: TGTGCCAGCAGCTTAACCGGGACTAGCGGTAGCACAGATACGCAGTATTTT. Full variable domain (remainder filled in from reference TRBV2 and TRBJ2-3): EPEVTQTPSHQVTQMGQEVILRCVPISNHLYFYWYRQILGQKVEFLVSFYNNEISEKSEIFDDQFSVERPDGSNFTLKIRSTKLEDSAMYFCASSLTGTSGSTDTQYFGPGTRLTVL.

J is TRBJ2-1 and V is TRBV5-1; 10 bases map to TRBD1. CDR1 is SGHRS, CDR2 YFSETQ, per germline. The CDR3 extends over 14 amino acids. Trimming took 0 bases from V and 8 from J; bases not matched to a gene: 2. CDR3 protein: CASSLGDRGHEQFF. The CDR3 DNA reads TGCGCCAGCAGCTTGGGGGACAGGGGCCATGAGCAGTTCTTC.

The V gene is TRBV28, the J gene TRBJ2-3; D is possibly TRBD2 (7 bases). CDR1 and CDR2 from the germline V gene are MDHEN and SYDVKM. The V end lost 3 bases, the J end lost 0 bases, and 16 bases lay between the germline ends. The CDR3 has 17 residues. In nucleotides, the CDR3 is TGTGCCAGCAGTTTGGGGGGCGCGGGAGAGAGCACAGATACGCAGTATTTT. It translates to CASSLGGAGESTDTQYF.

The chain has TRBV27 and TRBJ1-1; D might be TRBD1 (5 bases). The V gene's germline CDR1 is MNHEY and CDR2 SMNVEV (reference sequence). The CDR3 consists of 16 residues. The V end lost 3 bases, the J end lost 5 bases, and 19 bases lay between the germline ends. CDR3 sequence: CASSFSVGSGRTEAFF. In DNA, the CDR3 is TGTGCCAGCAGTTTTTCGGTTGGGTCGGGACGAACTGAAGCTTTCTTT.

This clone was counted between two and nine times. The chain combines TRBV30 with TRBJ1-4; 7 bases fit TRBD1. Germline V CDR1 and CDR2: GTSNPN, SVGIG (reference sequence). CDR3 length: 11 amino acids. With 2 bases clipped from V and 11 bases from J, the junction kept 2 bases outside the gene matches. This CDR3 reads CAWSPGGKLFF. The CDR3 bases are TGTGCCTGGAGTCCAGGGGGGAAACTGTTTTTT.

V usage is TRBV5-6 and J usage is TRBJ1-4; no clear D gene. This CDR3 is built from 14 residues. V lost 0 bases, J lost 6 bases, and 9 bases lay in between. The germline V gene has CDR1 SGHDT and CDR2 YYEEEE. The CDR3 DNA reads TGTGCCAGCAGCTTGGACAGCCGGGATGAAAAACTGTTTTTT. It codes for CASSLDSRDEKLFF.

The chain combines TRBV28 with TRBJ2-4; perhaps TRBD2 as D (6 bases). Trimming shortened V by 7 bases and J by 8 bases, and 18 bases separated the two germline ends. This CDR3 contains 14 residues. The V gene's germline CDR1 is MDHEN and CDR2 SYDVKM. The CDR3 nucleotides are TGTGCCAGCATGGGCGGGAAGCTGAGAGACATTCAGTACTTC. Amino acids: CASMGGKLRDIQYF.

The chain joins TRBV19 to TRBJ2-3; no definite D call. Germline CDR1 and CDR2: LNHDA and SQIVND (reference sequence). V was shortened by 4 bases and J by 0 bases, with 5 bases between the two germline ends. The CDR3 length is 13 residues. CDR3 sequence: CASSTQSTDTQYF. CDR3 DNA: TGTGCCAGTAGTACACAGAGCACAGATACGCAGTATTTT.

The chain joins TRBV4-1 to TRBJ1-4; D ambiguous. The V end lost 10 bases, the J end lost 0 bases, and 12 bases lay between the germline ends. This CDR3 contains 14 residues. From germline, CDR1 is MGHRA and CDR2 YSYEKL. The CDR3 sequence: CATQLSPTNEKLFF. Written as DNA, the CDR3 is TGCGCCACCCAACTCAGCCCAACTAATGAAAAACTGTTTTTT.

As concerns this clone: An end of the junction differs from the germline gene, which may be a read error. The chain employs TRBV2 and TRBJ1-3; D might be TRBD1 (5 bases). The CDR3 length is 18 residues. CDR1 and CDR2 from the germline V gene are SNHLY and FYNNEI. The CDR3 sequence: CVSSPLRGTANSGNTIYF. As DNA, the CDR3 is TGTGTCAGCAGTCCTCTACGAGGGACGGCGAACTCTGGAAACACCATATATTTT.

The chain is built from TRBV28 and TRBJ2-1; 13 bases fit TRBD2. After removal of 6 bases from V and 6 bases from J, the junction contained 11 bases not matched to a gene. Germline-derived CDR1 and CDR2 are MDHEN and SYDVKM. The CDR3 extends over 17 amino acids. CDR3 nucleotides: TGTGCCAGCAGCCAACGGACTAGCGGGAGATCATCCAATGAGCAGTTCTTC. It translates to CASSQRTSGRSSNEQFF.